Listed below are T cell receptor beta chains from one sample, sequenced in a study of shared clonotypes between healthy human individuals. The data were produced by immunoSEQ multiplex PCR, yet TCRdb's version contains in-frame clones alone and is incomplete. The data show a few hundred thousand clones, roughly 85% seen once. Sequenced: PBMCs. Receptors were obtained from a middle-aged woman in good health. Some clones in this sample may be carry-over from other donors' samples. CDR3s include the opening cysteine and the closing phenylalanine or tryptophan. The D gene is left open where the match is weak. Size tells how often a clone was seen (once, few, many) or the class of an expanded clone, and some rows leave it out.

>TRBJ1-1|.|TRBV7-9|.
TGTGCCAGCAGCTTAGAGGGGGGTACTGAAGCTTTCTTT
CASSLEGGTEAFF
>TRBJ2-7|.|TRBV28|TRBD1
TGTGCCAGCAGTACCCCCGGGACAGATAACGAGCAGTACTTC
CASSTPGTDNEQYF
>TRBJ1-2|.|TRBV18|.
TGTGCCAGCTCACCACAGGCAGAAAACTATGGCTACACCTTC
CASSPQAENYGYTF
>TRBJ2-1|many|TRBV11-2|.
TGTGCCAGCAGCTTCAGCTACAATGAGCAGTTCTTC
CASSFSYNEQFF
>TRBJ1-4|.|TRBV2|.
TGTGCCAGCAGTGTGCTGGAAGATGAAAAACTGTTTTTT
CASSVLEDEKLFF
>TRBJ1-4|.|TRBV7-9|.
TGTGCCAGCACCGCACAAGGAGGGGATGAAAAACTGTTTTTT
CASTAQGGDEKLFF
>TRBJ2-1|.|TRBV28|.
TGTGCCAGCAGTCCCTCTTTGGGAGAAGCCGGTGATGAGCAGTTCTTC
CASSPSLGEAGDEQFF
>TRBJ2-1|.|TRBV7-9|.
TGTGCCAGCAGTTCCACGGACGCAGTCGATGAGCAGTTCTTC
CASSSTDAVDEQFF
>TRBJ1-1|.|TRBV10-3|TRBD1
TGTGCCACGGGACAGTTCGGGACTGAAGCTTTCTTT
CATGQFGTEAFF
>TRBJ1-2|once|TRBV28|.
TGTGCCAGCCGATCCGGGACGGACTATGGCTACACCTTC
CASRSGTDYGYTF
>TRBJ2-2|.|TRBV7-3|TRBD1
TGTGCCAGCAGCCGACAGGGGGACACCGGGGAGCTGTTTTTT
CASSRQGDTGELFF
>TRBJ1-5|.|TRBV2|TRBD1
TGTGCCAGCAGTTCGGAGGGGGCAAATCAGCCCCAGCATTTT
CASSSEGANQPQHF
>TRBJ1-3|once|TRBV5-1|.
TGCGCCAGCAGCTTAAACGATCCGGGAGGAAACACCATATATTTT
CASSLNDPGGNTIYF
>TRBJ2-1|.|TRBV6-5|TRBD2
TGTGCCAGCAGTGGACTAGAGAGCTCCTACAATGAGCAGTTCTTC
CASSGLESSYNEQFF
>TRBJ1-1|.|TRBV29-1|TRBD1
TGCAGCGTTGAAAATGTAGAGACAGGGGGTTTCGCTGAAGCTTTCTTT
CSVENVETGGFAEAFF
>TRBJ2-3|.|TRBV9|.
TGTGCCAGCAGCGTGACTTTTGATACGCAGTATTTT
CASSVTFDTQYF
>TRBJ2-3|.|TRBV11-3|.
TGTGCCAGCAGCTTAGATCGGGGGGATACGCAGTATTTT
CASSLDRGDTQYF
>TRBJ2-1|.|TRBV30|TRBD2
TGTGCCTGGAGCCGGGGGGGGTACAATGAGCAGTTCTTC
CAWSRGGYNEQFF
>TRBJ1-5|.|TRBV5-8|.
TGTGCCAGCAGCTTTACCCCGGGAAGCAATCAGCCCCAGCATTTT
CASSFTPGSNQPQHF
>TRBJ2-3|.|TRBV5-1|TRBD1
TGCGCCAGCAGCTTGAGGGACAGGGGCACAGATACGCAGTATTTT
CASSLRDRGTDTQYF
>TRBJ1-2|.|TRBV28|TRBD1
TGTGCCAGCAGTTTAATTACAGGGGGGAGGGGCTACACCTTC
CASSLITGGRGYTF
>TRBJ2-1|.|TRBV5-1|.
TGCGCCAGCAGTCTCGGAATCACTGGGACGCAGTTCTTC
CASSLGITGTQFF
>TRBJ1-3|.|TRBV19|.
TGTGCCAGTAGTTGGGGGGCACAAATGCGAGGAAACACCATATATTTT
CASSWGAQMRGNTIYF
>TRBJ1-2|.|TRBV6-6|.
TGTGCCAGCAGTTCCGAGACAGGAAACTATGGCTACACCTTC
CASSSETGNYGYTF
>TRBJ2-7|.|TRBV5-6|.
TGTGCCAGCAGCTCGCCGGGACCCAACTCCTACGAGCAGTACTTC
CASSSPGPNSYEQYF
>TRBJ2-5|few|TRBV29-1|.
TGCAGCGTTGAAGATGAGAGGGGAAGGGGCCAAGAGACCCAGTACTTC
CSVEDERGRGQETQYF
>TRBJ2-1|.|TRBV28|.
TGTGCCAGCAGTTTATATAGCGGCAGCTCCTACAATGAGCAGTTCTTC
CASSLYSGSSYNEQFF
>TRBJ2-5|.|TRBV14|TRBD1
TGTGCCAGCAGCCCCCACTATGACAGGGGGCGGGAGACCCAGTACTTC
CASSPHYDRGRETQYF
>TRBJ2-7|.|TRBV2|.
TGTGCCAGCAGTGTGGGGACCTACGAGCAGTACTTC
CASSVGTYEQYF
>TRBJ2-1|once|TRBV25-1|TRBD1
TGTGCCAGCAGTGAATACGGGGGACAGGGGGATGGCGATGAGCAGTTCTTC
CASSEYGGQGDGDEQFF
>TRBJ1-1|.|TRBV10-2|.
TGCGCCAGCAGTGAGTACGGGAGCACTGAAGCTTTCTTT
CASSEYGSTEAFF
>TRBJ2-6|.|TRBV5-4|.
TGTGCCAGCAGCTTGATGTCTGATGGGGCCAACGTCCTGACTTTC
CASSLMSDGANVLTF